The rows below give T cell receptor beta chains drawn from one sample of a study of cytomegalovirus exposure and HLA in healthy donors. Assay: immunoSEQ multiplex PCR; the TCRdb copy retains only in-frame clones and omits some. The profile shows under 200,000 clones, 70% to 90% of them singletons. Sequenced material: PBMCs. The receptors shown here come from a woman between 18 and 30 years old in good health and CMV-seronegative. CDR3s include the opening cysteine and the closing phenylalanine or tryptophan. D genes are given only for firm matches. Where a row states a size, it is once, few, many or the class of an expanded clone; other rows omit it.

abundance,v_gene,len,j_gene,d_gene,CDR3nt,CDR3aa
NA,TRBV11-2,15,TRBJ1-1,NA,TGTGCCAGCAGCTTAGTCAGGGGTGGGGACACTGAAGCTTTCTTT,CASSLVRGGDTEAFF
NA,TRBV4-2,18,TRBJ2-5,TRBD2,TGTGCCAGCAGCCAAGATATACCGCTAGCGGGGGGCCAAGAGACCCAGTACTTC,CASSQDIPLAGGQETQYF
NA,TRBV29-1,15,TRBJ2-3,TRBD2,TGCAGCGTGACCGGACTAGCGGGACCCACAGATACGCAGTATTTT,CSVTGLAGPTDTQYF
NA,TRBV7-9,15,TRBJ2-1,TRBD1,TGTTCCAGCAGCTTAAGACAGGGGGCTGGAAATGAGCAGTTCTTC,CSSSLRQGAGNEQFF
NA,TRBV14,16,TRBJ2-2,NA,TGTGCCAGCAGCCAAGCAAGTCAGGGGTGGACCGGGGAGCTGTTTTTT,CASSQASQGWTGELFF
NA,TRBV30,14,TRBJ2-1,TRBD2,TGTGCCTGGAGTGCGGGAGGGCCCCACAATGAGCAGTTCTTC,CAWSAGGPHNEQFF
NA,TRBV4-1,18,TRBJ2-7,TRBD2,TGCGCCAGCAGCCCTCACCCCAGAATAGCGGGAGGGCAGAACGAGCAGTACTTC,CASSPHPRIAGGQNEQYF
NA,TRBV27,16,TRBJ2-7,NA,TGTGCCAGCAGTGCCACCGGCGGGGCAATTACCTACGAGCAGTACTTC,CASSATGGAITYEQYF
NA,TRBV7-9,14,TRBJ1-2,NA,TGTGCCAGCAGCGCCTCTGCGGGTAACTATGGCTACACCTTC,CASSASAGNYGYTF
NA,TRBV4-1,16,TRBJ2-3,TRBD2,TGCGCCAGCAGCCAAAAGCGGGGGGCCGTCACAGATACGCAGTATTTT,CASSQKRGAVTDTQYF
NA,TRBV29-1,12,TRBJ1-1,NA,TGCAGCGCGGGGGGACGGAACACTGAAGCTTTCTTT,CSAGGRNTEAFF
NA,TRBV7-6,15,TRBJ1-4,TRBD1,TGTGCCAGCAGCTTTCGGGGACAGAAGGATGAAAAACTGTTTTTT,CASSFRGQKDEKLFF
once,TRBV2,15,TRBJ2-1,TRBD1,TGTGCCAGCAGAGAACAGGGGGTGGGGGGTGGTGAGCAGTTCTTC,CASREQGVGGGEQFF
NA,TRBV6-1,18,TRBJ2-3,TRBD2,TGTGCCAGCAGTGAAACGATACGTACTGGGGGGGGGACAGATACGCAGTATTTT,CASSETIRTGGGTDTQYF
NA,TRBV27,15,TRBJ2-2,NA,TGTGCCAGCAGTTTGGTTAGGAGTCCCGGCGGGGAGCTGTTTTTT,CASSLVRSPGGELFF
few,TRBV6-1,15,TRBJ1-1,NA,TGTGCCAGCAGTTCTAGGACAGTTCTGAACACTGAAGCTTTCTTT,CASSSRTVLNTEAFF
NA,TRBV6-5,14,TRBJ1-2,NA,TGTGCCAGCAGACCCTGGGGGGGGAACTATGGCTACACCTTC,CASRPWGGNYGYTF